This paragraph covers one TCR beta chain sequence. This clone was found once. Its recognized antigen is unknown. The sample holds no much larger clone one base away, and base qualities are not on file. One read alone is weak evidence. The sample is drawn from a study of metastatic and nonmetastatic thyroid tumors (dated by TCRdb to 2018 to 2020). Study-level background: Repertoires from peripheral blood and from tumor or nodule tissue samples of malignant and benign thyroid patients were compared.

V is pared back by 5 bases and J by 0 bases, with 14 bases lying between the germline termini. Reading from cysteine to phenylalanine, the CDR3 counts 16 amino acids. Only the CDR3 DNA stays, 48 bases, in frame from base 1. CDR1 and CDR2 were assigned from the germline V gene as SGHTA and FQGTGA. No treatment had been received by any patient before thyroid surgery. Patient clinical samples collected from about 2011 to 2018 were retrospectively analysed using T-cell receptor beta sequencing. The library was made by PCR. Sequencing instrument: Illumina HiSeq 4000. High-throughput sequencing was used to profile the TCR beta-chain CDR3 region of every patient. On the study's bioinformatics: The researchers built a classifier to tell apart papillary thyroid cancer patients with distant metastasis, based on CDR3 differences among clinicopathological groups. Repertoire diversity was assessed with the Shannon index, and tumor-blood repertoire similarity with the Morisita-Horn index. Clones were called with MiXCR by TCRdb after fastp trimmed the public reads at Q25, and only in-frame beta chains were retained. The V and J calls and clone size are TCRdb's, not the authors'. The sample table records roughly 6,500 clones; about 29% of these occur just once. The leading ten clones occupy 16% of the sample.

General study outcomes and caveats: In both blood and tumor samples, TCR beta diversity was reported to be significantly higher in malignant tumors than in benign nodules.

What was sequenced was adjacent normal tissue. This sequence was found in a female donor with papillary thyroid cancer or a benign thyroid nodule (not recorded which). Some clones in this sample may be carry-over from other donors' samples. The chain links TRBV7-3 with TRBJ1-3; the D gene is perhaps TRBD1, on 5 matching bases. The bases are TGTGCCAGCAGCACGACAGAAACGAGCTCTGGAAACACCATATATTTT. Translated, it gives CASSTTETSSGNTIYF.